The present entry profiles one T cell receptor (beta chain) with its context. At least ten counts were recorded for this clonotype. No cognate antigen has been identified for it. No per-base quality is available; no much larger clone lies one base away. The libraries included unique molecular identifier barcodes, and the barcodes were used to quantify clonotypes. Qiagen AllPrep DNA/RNA Micro kits were used to isolate total RNA, and an Agilent TapeStation was used to check RNA quality. TCR beta libraries were built by 5' RACE: cDNA synthesis followed by two PCR steps using TCR beta constant-region gene-specific primers. Sequencing of the TCR beta libraries was done on an Illumina MiSeq platform. The paper's data handling went like this. MIGEC, MiXCR and VDJtools were used to process the reads. Clonotype frequency was computed as the clonotype's share of unique molecular identifiers among all unique molecular identifiers in the sample. Nonfunctional TRBV genes classified in IMGT as pseudogenes or open reading frames, for example TRBV1, TRBV12-1 and TRBV21, were left out. TCRdb reprocessed the public reads (quality trimming at Q25 with fastp, clone calling with MiXCR) and kept in-frame beta chains. Every distinct CDR3 protein forms one entry, paired with its most common genes and DNA. The V and J calls come from TCRdb's annotation, not from the publication. The table for this sample lists about 17,000 distinct CDR3 sequences; 2% to 2.5% of them were counted only once. Less than 9% of the sample lies in the top ten.

Its CDR3 holds 16 amino acids, cysteine through phenylalanine. Only CDR3 DNA remains: 48 bases, in frame from the first base. In the germline V gene, CDR1 corresponds to SGHRS and CDR2 to YFSETQ. Relative to germline, V is missing 2 bases and J is missing 2 bases, with 5 bases of the junction outside any gene match. This sample is part of a study of beta chain bispecific antibodies for T cell cancers (dated by TCRdb to about 2021). About the full investigation: Healthy donor T cells were cocultured with T cell leukemia lines and bispecific antibodies, and TRBV sequencing of the surviving cells was then used to measure how much each TRBV family was depleted. Jurkat cells expressed surface TRBV12 (TRBV12-3), and HPB-ALL cells expressed surface TRBV5-5. General conclusions and limits of the study: Each sequenced sample mixed leukemia cell line cells with normal T cells, and most targeted TRBV signal came from the leukemia cells rather than normal T cells. Cross-reactivity of the anti-TRBV5-5 antibody with TRBV5-6 was attributed to high sequence similarity between the two genes.

For approximately three days, T cells were expanded from blood mononuclear cells using either the anti-CD3 antibody OKT3 or CD3/CD28 Dynabeads. The culture conditions for expanded T cells were RPMI 1640 plus 10% fetal bovine serum, recombinant human IL-2 (about 97 IU/ml) and IL-7 (approximately 5.2 ng/ml). Each coculture contained approximately 50,000 normal T cells, approximately 50,000 target cells and bispecific antibody in 80 to 100 ul and was incubated for about 17 hours at 37 degrees C. Every bispecific antibody was made of two single-chain variable fragments expressed in a single-chain diabody format with a His tag. Effector T cells were obtained from healthy human donors, and peripheral blood mononuclear cells were isolated from leukapheresis samples by Ficoll density gradient centrifugation.

The receptor was isolated from a human donor in good health. Some clones in this sample may be carry-over from other donors' samples. What was sequenced was healthy donor T cells cultured with leukemia cells. The chain employs TRBV5-1 and TRBJ2-2; TRBD1 lines up with 8 middle nucleotides. The CDR3 protein sequence reads: CASSFGQGLNTGELFF. The nucleotide sequence is TGCGCCAGCAGCTTTGGACAGGGCCTAAACACCGGGGAGCTGTTTTTT.